This T cell receptor beta chain derives from a study of blood T cells in healthy people across ages. This clonotype was counted ten times or more. The use of a sample-barcoded 5' primer and a J-beta primer mix characterized a second PCR of roughly 6 to 11 cycles. TCRdb re-analysed the 5' RACE reads in MiXCR, keeping a single row per CDR3 protein. The sample holds 800,000 to 950,000 distinct CDR3 sequences; 25% to 30% are singletons and the top ten take roughly 10%. This CDR3 is 13 amino acids long. V shed 9 bases and J 1 base; nucleotides not matched to a gene: 0. Germline CDR1 reads KGHDR; CDR2 reads SFDVKD. These same data were also listed under a study on T cells of mothers and their children. Turning to that study: Every mother supplied over 8.5 million TCR beta CDR3 reads and every child some 3 million.

The chain carries TRBV24-1 and TRBJ2-1; 9 bases match TRBD1. The origin of this receptor is a woman aged 40 to 50 in good health. Sequences were obtained from blood. CDR3 nucleotide sequence: TGTGCCACCGGGACAGGGTCCTACAATGAGCAGTTCTTC. Residues: CATGTGSYNEQFF.